These 8 T cell receptor beta chains originate from one sample sequenced in a study of blood T cell repertoires in COVID-19. Produced via immunoSEQ multiplex PCR; TCRdb's table is partial and in-frame only. The repertoire has approximately 450,000 clones, roughly 85% of them found once; the top ten carry under 2%. Sequencing was carried out using PBMCs or T cells enriched from blood (not recorded which). These receptors were obtained from a woman between 18 and 29 years old with acute COVID-19.

As regards this clone: A junction end diverges from the germline sequence, so it may reflect a read error. Other DNA sequences in the sample encode the same CDR3. The V and J genes are TRBV2 and TRBJ1-4; a weak D match, TRBD1 (5 bases). Germline V gene lookup returns CDR1 SNHLY and CDR2 FYNNEI. The CDR3 has 13 residues. The CDR3 nucleotides read TGCGCCATCAGGACTCAGGGCGATGAAAAACTGTTTTTT. Protein: CAIRTQGDEKLFF.

This sequence joins TRBV19 and TRBJ2-7; maybe TRBD1 (6 bases). The CDR3 is made up of 17 amino acids. Germline values: CDR1 LNHDA, CDR2 SQIVND (reference sequence). Trimming left V 6 bases short and J 5 bases short, with 26 bases between. CDR3 DNA sequence: TGTGCCAGTAGGCCGGGACACTACCAAACTTTTGGTAACGAGCAGTACTTC. Amino acids: CASRPGHYQTFGNEQYF.

The rearrangement uses TRBV9 and TRBJ2-7; D ambiguous. The CDR3 length is 12 residues. The germline V gene encodes CDR1 SGDLS and CDR2 YYNGEE. V shed 0 bases and J shed 6 bases, with 7 bases lying between them. DNA of the CDR3: TGTGCCAGCAGCGTAGACTATCGCGAGCAGTACTTC. Its translation is CASSVDYREQYF. The full variable domain, in which reference TRBV9 and TRBJ2-7 provide the parts outside the CDR3, is DSGVTQTPKHLITATGQRVTLRCSPRSGDLSVYWYQQSLDQGLQFLIQYYNGEERAKGNILERFSAQQFPDLHSELNLSSLELGDSALYFCASSVDYREQYFGPGTRLTVT.

This clone was observed once. The chain carries TRBV6-5 and TRBJ2-7; D perhaps matches TRBD1 (6 bases). Germline lookup yields CDR1 MNHEY and CDR2 SVGAGI. CDR3 length: 13 amino acids. V was trimmed by 7 bases and J by 0 bases, leaving 10 bases between them. The CDR3 region is CASIGQSSYEQYF. DNA for the CDR3: TGTGCCAGCATCGGACAGAGCTCCTACGAGCAGTACTTC.

The chain joins TRBV7-2 to TRBJ1-1, with D possibly TRBD1 on 5 matching bases. CDR1 is SGHTA, CDR2 FQGNSA, per germline. The germline V and J ends were trimmed by 5 bases and 5 bases, with 18 bases remaining between them. The CDR3 has 15 amino acids. The CDR3 region is CASSPTRVGGTEAFF. The CDR3 DNA is TGTGCCAGCAGCCCGACCAGGGTGGGGGGGACTGAAGCTTTCTTT.

J is TRBJ1-5 and V is TRBV5-6; D remains unclear. Germline V gives CDR1 SGHDT, CDR2 YYEEEE. CDR3 length: 12 amino acids. Trimming took off 2 bases at V and 9 bases at J, with 9 bases between the two ends. The CDR3, as DNA: TGTGCCAGCAGCTTTGACTCCTTGCCCCAGCATTTT. Protein: CASSFDSLPQHF.

The genes are TRBV12-3 or TRBV12-4 and TRBJ2-7; TRBD1 might be the D (5 bases). The CDR3 consists of 12 residues. Trimming stripped 7 bases from V and 3 bases from J, with 10 bases between. The CDR3 DNA follows: TGTGCCAGCAAAACTGACAGCTACGAGCAGTACTTC. Encoded protein: CASKTDSYEQYF.

CDR3 residues: CASSGLAGEDPYEQYF. In DNA, the CDR3 is TGTGCCAGCAGTGGACTAGCGGGGGAGGATCCCTACGAGCAGTACTTC. The chain links TRBV6-1 to TRBJ2-7, with TRBD2 identical over 12 bases. Losses at the gene ends were 4 bases for V and 2 bases for J; bases not matched to a gene: 6. Germline lookup yields CDR1 MNHNS and CDR2 SASEGT. There are 16 residues in the CDR3.